These 21 T cell receptor beta chains share one sample of origin, sequenced in a study of T cell responses to AZD1222 COVID-19 vaccine. Only in-frame clones appear in the TCRdb table, and some are missing; sequencing was by immunoSEQ multiplex PCR. Among approximately 120,000 clones listed, 85% to 90% were seen once. The material sequenced was peripheral blood, taken on day 0 of AZD1222 vaccination. All receptors come from an adult in good health.

The chain links TRBV5-4 to TRBJ1-2, with 10 bases identical to TRBD1. This CDR3 is 13 amino acids long. Germline V CDR1 and CDR2: SGHNT, YYREEE (reference sequence). J was trimmed by 6 bases and V by 3 bases; bases with no gene match: 2. The CDR3 nucleotides read TGTGCCAGCAGCTCCGACAGGGGGCATGGCTACACCTTC. Its translation is CASSSDRGHGYTF.

This sequence joins TRBV7-9 and TRBJ1-1; D uncertain. CDR1 and CDR2 from the germline V gene are SEHNR and FQNEAQ (reference sequence). Trimming took off 3 bases at V and 1 base at J, with 15 bases between the two ends. The CDR3 runs 16 residues. CDR3 sequence: CASSLSTGQRNTEAFF. The CDR3 region has the DNA TGTGCCAGCAGCTTGTCAACTGGGCAGCGGAACACTGAAGCTTTCTTT.

The rearrangement uses TRBV27 and TRBJ1-2; TRBD1 might be the D (6 bases). The CDR3 length is 13 residues. Trimming shortened V by 5 bases and J by 8 bases, and 15 bases separated the two germline ends. CDR1 and CDR2 (germline): MNHEY, SMNVEV (reference sequence). DNA of the CDR3: TGTGCCAGCAGTCCCACAGGGAGGAACGGCTACACCTTC. This translates into CASSPTGRNGYTF.

The J gene is TRBJ2-7, the V gene TRBV2; D possibly corresponds to TRBD2 (6 bases). The germline gives CDR1 SNHLY, CDR2 FYNNEI. Trimming cost V 8 bases and J 2 bases, with 10 bases left between them. The CDR3 is made up of 12 amino acids. The CDR3 nucleotides are TGTGCCAGCGGAGGGCAGCCCTACGAGCAGTACTTC. The encoded protein is CASGGQPYEQYF.

This chain joins TRBV7-9 and TRBJ2-1; TRBD2 agrees at 13 bases. CDR1 is SEHNR and CDR2 is FQNEAQ in the germline V gene (reference sequence). The CDR3 is 18 residues long. Trimming took 5 bases from V and 0 from J; bases not matched to a gene: 7. The DNA of the CDR3 is TGTGCCAGCAGCGAGGGGACTAGCGGGAAGAGCTCCTACAATGAGCAGTTCTTC. Its protein is CASSEGTSGKSSYNEQFF.

The chain is built from TRBV7-3 and TRBJ1-3; 7 nucleotides line up with TRBD1. Trimming at V came to 5 bases and at J to 0 bases, leaving 4 bases not matched to a gene. The CDR3 is 15 amino acids. Germline CDR1 SGHTA, CDR2 FQGTGA. CDR3 residues: CASSATGASGNTIYF. For the CDR3, the DNA is TGTGCCAGCAGCGCCACAGGGGCCTCTGGAAACACCATATATTTT.

The chain carries TRBV7-2 and TRBJ1-2; tentatively, D is TRBD1 (5 bases). The CDR3 contains 14 residues. From germline, CDR1 is SGHTA and CDR2 FQGNSA. V gave up 2 bases and J gave up 3 bases, with 10 bases separating them. The CDR3 DNA reads TGTGCCAGCAGCTTACAGGGATCGGACTATGGCTACACCTTC. Translated, it gives CASSLQGSDYGYTF.

The chain links TRBV6-5 to TRBJ1-4; D possibly corresponds to TRBD1 (6 bases). This CDR3 region has 15 residues. Trimming stripped 4 bases from V and 0 bases from J, with 9 bases between. Germline V gives CDR1 MNHEY, CDR2 SVGAGI. The CDR3 nucleotides are TGTGCCAGCAGTTCTGGACAGACAACTAATGAAAAACTGTTTTTT. The encoded protein is CASSSGQTTNEKLFF.

Written as DNA, the CDR3 is TGTGCCAGCACTCGAGGGGACACCTATAATTCACCCCTCCACTTT. It codes for CASTRGDTYNSPLHF. The V gene is TRBV7-8, the J gene TRBJ1-6; a possible D gene is TRBD1 (6 bases). V was shortened by 7 bases and J by 2 bases, with 12 bases between the two germline ends. Germline V gives CDR1 SGHVS, CDR2 FQNEAQ. The CDR3 totals 15 residues.

As to this clone: Being one base from a much bigger clone, this may be a read error. This chain uses TRBV7-9 with TRBJ1-6, with D uncertain. The CDR3 is 15 residues long. Looked up from germline, CDR1 is SEHNR and CDR2 is FQNEAQ (reference sequence). Between the trimmed V and J ends, which lost 1 base and 5 bases, there was a span of 9 bases. The CDR3 loop reads CASSLGASDNSPLHF. In DNA form, the CDR3 reads TGTGCCAGCAGCTTAGGGGCCAGCGATAATTCACCCCTCCACTTT.

This clone was picked up one time. The rearrangement uses TRBV19 and TRBJ1-2; the match to TRBD1 covers 8 bases. The CDR3 spans 12 residues. Looked up from germline, CDR1 is LNHDA and CDR2 is SQIVND (reference sequence). V gave up 11 bases and J gave up 5 bases; unmatched junction bases: 7. CDR3 residues: CASQTGGYGYTF. In DNA, the CDR3 is TGTGCCTCACAAACAGGGGGTTATGGCTACACCTTC.

This clone was detected only once. As DNA, the CDR3 is TGTGCCAGCAGCTTGCACGACTGGGGCAATGAGCAGTTCTTC. Amino acid sequence: CASSLHDWGNEQFF. This chain uses TRBV5-6 with TRBJ2-1, with D hard to call. Trimming cost V 1 base and J 6 bases, with 11 bases left between them. The CDR3 runs 14 residues. CDR1 is SGHDT, CDR2 YYEEEE, per germline.

Here the CDR3 reads CAITLTGNTGELFF. Here the CDR3 DNA reads TGTGCCATCACCCTGACAGGGAACACCGGGGAGCTGTTTTTT. J is TRBJ2-2 and V is TRBV10-3, with a tentative D call TRBD1 (6 bases). This CDR3 has 14 residues. Germline values: CDR1 ENHRY, CDR2 SYGVKD. The germline V and J ends were trimmed by 7 bases and 1 base, with 10 bases remaining between them.

The V gene is TRBV3-1 (or the pseudogene TRBV3-2), the J gene TRBJ2-7; weak D call: TRBD1 (5 bases). Germline-derived CDR1 and CDR2 are LGHDT and YNNKEL (reference sequence). The CDR3 loop spans 16 amino acids. V lost 5 bases, J lost 4 bases, and 21 bases lay in between. CDR3 loop: CASSVRWRTTVYEQYF. As DNA, the CDR3 is TGTGCCAGCAGCGTAAGATGGCGGACGACAGTTTACGAGCAGTACTTC.

In the case of this clone: The same CDR3 also results from other DNA sequences found in this sample. This chain joins TRBV3-1 (or the pseudogene TRBV3-2) and TRBJ2-5, with D hard to call. Trimming removed 1 base at V and 4 bases at J, with 4 bases between. The germline V gene has CDR1 LGHDT and CDR2 YNNKEL (reference sequence). The CDR3 is made up of 12 amino acids. In DNA form, the CDR3 reads TGTGCCAGCAGCCAAGGAGGAGAGACCCAGTACTTC. Amino acids: CASSQGGETQYF.

V and J are TRBV5-4 and TRBJ2-5; 14 bases align to TRBD2. The trim removed 9 bases at V and 2 bases at J, leaving 15 bases unmatched. The CDR3 covers 18 residues. The germline V gene encodes CDR1 SGHNT and CDR2 YYREEE (reference sequence). The CDR3 loop is CATRWGGTSGGGQETQYF. Written as DNA, the CDR3 is TGTGCCACCCGCTGGGGCGGGACTAGCGGGGGCGGACAAGAGACCCAGTACTTC. The complete variable domain, with remaining parts taken from reference TRBV5-4 and TRBJ2-5, reads ETGVTQSPTHLIKTRGQQVTLRCSSQSGHNTVSWYQQALGQGPQFIFQYYREEENGRGNFPPRFSGLQFPNYSSELNVNALELDDSALYLCATRWGGTSGGGQETQYFGPGTRLLVL.

This clone showed up just once. The CDR3 is CASSSSRGLAGGNEQFF. As DNA, the CDR3 is TGTGCCAGCAGCTCCTCCCGGGGACTAGCGGGGGGCAATGAGCAGTTCTTC. The rearrangement links TRBV7-8 to TRBJ2-1, with TRBD2 matching 15 bases. CDR3 size: 17 residues. Germline values: CDR1 SGHVS, CDR2 FQNEAQ. J lost 6 bases, V lost 4 bases, and 7 bases had no gene match.

This clone was recorded only once. The V and J genes are TRBV3-1 (or the pseudogene TRBV3-2) and TRBJ2-1; a weak D match, TRBD2 (5 bases). The CDR3 runs 14 residues. The germline V gene encodes CDR1 LGHDT and CDR2 YNNKEL (reference sequence). The V end was cut by 1 base, the J end by 10 bases, with 14 bases between. The CDR3 sequence is CASSQAGPSGEQFF. CDR3 nucleotides: TGTGCCAGCAGCCAAGCTGGCCCTTCGGGGGAGCAGTTCTTC.

This clone was recorded a few times. Other nucleotide sequences in the sample specify the same CDR3. This rearrangement joins TRBV29-1 to TRBJ1-2; 8 bases map to TRBD1. V gave up 4 bases and J gave up 6 bases; unmatched junction bases: 4. The CDR3 is 12 residues long. The V gene's germline CDR1 is SQVTM and CDR2 ANQGSEA. The CDR3, as DNA: TGCAGCGTTGGGGGACAGGCTGATGGCTACACCTTC. Translation: CSVGGQADGYTF.

The J gene is TRBJ2-1, the V gene TRBV6-5; 12 nucleotides line up with TRBD1. J was trimmed by 8 bases and V by 6 bases; bases with no gene match: 5. This CDR3 has 14 amino acids. Germline CDR1 and CDR2: MNHEY and SVGAGI. CDR3 coding DNA: TGTGCCAGCAGCCCGGGACAGGGGGCGGATGAGCAGTTCTTC. This translates into CASSPGQGADEQFF.

J is TRBJ1-5 and V is TRBV6-5, with D maybe TRBD1 (6 bases). The CDR3 totals 14 residues. V was shortened by 7 bases and J by 4 bases, with 14 bases between the two germline ends. Germline V gives CDR1 MNHEY, CDR2 SVGAGI. CDR3 sequence (DNA): TGTGCCAGCAATCCGGGACAATTAAATCAGCCCCAGCATTTT. The encoded protein is CASNPGQLNQPQHF.